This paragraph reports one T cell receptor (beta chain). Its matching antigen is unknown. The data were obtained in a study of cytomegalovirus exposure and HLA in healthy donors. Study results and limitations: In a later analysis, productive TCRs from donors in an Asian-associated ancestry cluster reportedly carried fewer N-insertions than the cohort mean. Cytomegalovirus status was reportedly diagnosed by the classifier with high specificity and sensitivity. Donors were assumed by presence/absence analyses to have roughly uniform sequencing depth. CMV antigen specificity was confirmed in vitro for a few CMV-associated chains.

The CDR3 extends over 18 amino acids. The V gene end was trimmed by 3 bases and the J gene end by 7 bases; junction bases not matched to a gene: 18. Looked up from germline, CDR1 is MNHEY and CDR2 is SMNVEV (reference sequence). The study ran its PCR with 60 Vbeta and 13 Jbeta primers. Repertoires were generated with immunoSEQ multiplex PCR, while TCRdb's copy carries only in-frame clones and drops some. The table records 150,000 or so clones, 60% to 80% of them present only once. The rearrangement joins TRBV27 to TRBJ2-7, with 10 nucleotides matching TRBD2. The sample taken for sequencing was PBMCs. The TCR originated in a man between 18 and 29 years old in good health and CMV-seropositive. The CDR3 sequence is CASSLSPSGSYLLGEQYF. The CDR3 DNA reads TGTGCCAGCAGTTTGTCCCCTAGCGGGAGCTATCTTTTGGGGGAGCAGTACTTC.